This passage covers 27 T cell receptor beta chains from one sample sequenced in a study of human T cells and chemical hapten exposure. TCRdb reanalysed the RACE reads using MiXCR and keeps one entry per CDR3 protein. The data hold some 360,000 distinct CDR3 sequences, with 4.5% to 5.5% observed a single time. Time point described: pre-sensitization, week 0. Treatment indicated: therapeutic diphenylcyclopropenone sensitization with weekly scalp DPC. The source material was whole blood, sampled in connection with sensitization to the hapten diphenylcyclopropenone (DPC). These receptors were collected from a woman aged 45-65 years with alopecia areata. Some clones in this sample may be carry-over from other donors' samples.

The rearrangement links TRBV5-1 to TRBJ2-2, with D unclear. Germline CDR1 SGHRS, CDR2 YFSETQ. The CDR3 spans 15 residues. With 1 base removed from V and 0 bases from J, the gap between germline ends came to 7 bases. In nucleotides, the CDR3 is TGCGCCAGCAGCTTGCAGAGAACGAACACCGGGGAGCTGTTTTTT. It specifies CASSLQRTNTGELFF.

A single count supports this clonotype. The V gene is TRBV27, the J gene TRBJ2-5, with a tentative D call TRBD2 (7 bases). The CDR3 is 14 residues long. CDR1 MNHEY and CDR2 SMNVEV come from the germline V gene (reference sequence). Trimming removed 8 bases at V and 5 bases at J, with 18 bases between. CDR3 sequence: CASGPRGRGETQYF. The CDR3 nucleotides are TGTGCCAGCGGTCCGCGGGGGCGAGGCGAGACCCAGTACTTC.

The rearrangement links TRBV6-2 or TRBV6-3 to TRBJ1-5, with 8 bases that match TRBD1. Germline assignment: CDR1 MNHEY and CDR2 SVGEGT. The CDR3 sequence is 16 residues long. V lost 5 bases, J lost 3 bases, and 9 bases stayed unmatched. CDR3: CASSPPGDRFNQPQHF. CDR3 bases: TGTGCCAGCAGTCCACCAGGGGACAGGTTCAATCAGCCCCAGCATTTT.

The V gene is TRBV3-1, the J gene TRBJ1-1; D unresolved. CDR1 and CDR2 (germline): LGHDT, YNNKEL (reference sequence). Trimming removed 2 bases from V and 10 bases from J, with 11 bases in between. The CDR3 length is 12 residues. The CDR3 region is CASSQTALGAFF. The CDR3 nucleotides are TGTGCCAGCAGCCAAACGGCCCTGGGAGCTTTCTTT.

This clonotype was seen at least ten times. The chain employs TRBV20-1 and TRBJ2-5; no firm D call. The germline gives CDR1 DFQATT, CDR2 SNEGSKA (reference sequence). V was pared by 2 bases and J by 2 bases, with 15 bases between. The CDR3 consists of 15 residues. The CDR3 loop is CSARRGLGPQETQYF. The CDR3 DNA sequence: TGCAGTGCTAGAAGAGGTTTAGGGCCTCAAGAGACCCAGTACTTC.

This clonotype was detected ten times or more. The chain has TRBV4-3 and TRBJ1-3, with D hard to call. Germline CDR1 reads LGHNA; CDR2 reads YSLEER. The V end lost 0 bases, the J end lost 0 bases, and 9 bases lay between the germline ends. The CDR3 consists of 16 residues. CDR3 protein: CASSQDPGSSGNTIYF. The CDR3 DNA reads TGCGCCAGCAGCCAAGATCCAGGTAGCTCTGGAAACACCATATATTTT.

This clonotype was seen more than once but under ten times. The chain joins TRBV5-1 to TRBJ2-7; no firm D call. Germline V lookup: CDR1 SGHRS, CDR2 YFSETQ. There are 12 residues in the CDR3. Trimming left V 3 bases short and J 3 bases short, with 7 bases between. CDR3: CASSSKFYEQYF. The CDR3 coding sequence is TGCGCCAGCAGCTCAAAATTCTACGAGCAGTACTTC.

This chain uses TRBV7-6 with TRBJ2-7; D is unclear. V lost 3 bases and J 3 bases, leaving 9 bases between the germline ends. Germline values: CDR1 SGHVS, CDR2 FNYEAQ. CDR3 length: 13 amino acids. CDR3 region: CASSFHASYEQYF. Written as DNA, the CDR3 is TGTGCCAGCAGCTTCCATGCCAGCTACGAGCAGTACTTC.

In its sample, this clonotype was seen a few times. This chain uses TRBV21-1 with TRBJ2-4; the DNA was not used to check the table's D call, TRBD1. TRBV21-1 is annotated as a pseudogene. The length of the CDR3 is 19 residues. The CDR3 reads CASSKDPPLWFKTKNIQYF. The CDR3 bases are TGTGCCAGCAGCAAGGATCCCCCCCTTTGGTTTAAAACCAAAAACATTCAGTACTTC.

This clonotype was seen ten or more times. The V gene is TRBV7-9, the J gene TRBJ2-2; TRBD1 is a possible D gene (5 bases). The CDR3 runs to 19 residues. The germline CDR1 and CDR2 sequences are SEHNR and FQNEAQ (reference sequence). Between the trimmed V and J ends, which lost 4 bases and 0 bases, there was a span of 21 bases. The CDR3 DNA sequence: TGTGCCAGCAGCTCGCTAACCCAGACAGACCTTTCGAACACCGGGGAGCTGTTTTTT. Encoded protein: CASSSLTQTDLSNTGELFF.

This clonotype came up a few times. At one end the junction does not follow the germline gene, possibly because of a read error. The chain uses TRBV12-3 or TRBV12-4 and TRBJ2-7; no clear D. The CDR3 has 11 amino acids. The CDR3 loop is CASSAVGQASF. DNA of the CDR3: TGTGCCAGCAGTGCCGTCGGGCAGGCAAGCTTC.

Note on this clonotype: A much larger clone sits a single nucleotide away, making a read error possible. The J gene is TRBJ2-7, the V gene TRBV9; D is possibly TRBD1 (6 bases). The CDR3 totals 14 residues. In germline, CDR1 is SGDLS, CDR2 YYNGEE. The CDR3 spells CTSSVVRGTYEQYF. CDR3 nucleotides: TGTACCAGCAGCGTAGTAAGGGGGACCTACGAGCAGTACTTC.

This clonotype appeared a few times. The CDR3 reads CASTVDADNEQFF. Here the CDR3 DNA reads TGTGCCAGCACCGTGGATGCGGACAATGAGCAGTTCTTC. The V call is TRBV5-6, the J call TRBJ2-1, with unresolved D. Trimming stripped 6 bases from V and 5 bases from J, with 12 bases between. CDR1 and CDR2 (germline): SGHDT, YYEEEE. This CDR3 has 13 residues.

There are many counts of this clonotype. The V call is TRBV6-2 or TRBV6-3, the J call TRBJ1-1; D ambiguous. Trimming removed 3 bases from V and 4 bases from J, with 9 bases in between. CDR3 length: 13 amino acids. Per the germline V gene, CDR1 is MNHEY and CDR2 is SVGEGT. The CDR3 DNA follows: TGTGCCAGCAGTTATGACTGGGGCACTGAAGCTTTCTTT. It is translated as CASSYDWGTEAFF.

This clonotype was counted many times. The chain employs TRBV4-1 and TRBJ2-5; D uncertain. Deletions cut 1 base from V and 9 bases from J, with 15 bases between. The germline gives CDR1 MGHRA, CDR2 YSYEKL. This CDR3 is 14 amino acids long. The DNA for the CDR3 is TGCGCCAGCAGCCAAGTCGGGCCGGGTGAGGCCCAGTACTTC. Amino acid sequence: CASSQVGPGEAQYF.

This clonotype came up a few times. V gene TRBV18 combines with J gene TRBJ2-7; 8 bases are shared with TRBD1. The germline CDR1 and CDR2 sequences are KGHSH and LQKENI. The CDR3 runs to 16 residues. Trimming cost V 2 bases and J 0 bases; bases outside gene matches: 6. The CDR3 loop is CASSPSGQGASYEQYF. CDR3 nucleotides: TGTGCCAGCTCACCATCGGGGCAGGGGGCCTCCTACGAGCAGTACTTC.

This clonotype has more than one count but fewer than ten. CDR3 sequence reads: CASSFGRGRSPLHF. The DNA for the CDR3 is TGTGCCAGCAGTTTCGGAAGGGGTCGATCACCCCTCCACTTT. The chain joins TRBV27 to TRBJ1-6; a weak D match, TRBD1 (5 bases). Deletions cut 3 bases from V and 10 bases from J, with 13 bases between. CDR1 is MNHEY, CDR2 SMNVEV, per germline (reference sequence). This CDR3 has 14 residues.

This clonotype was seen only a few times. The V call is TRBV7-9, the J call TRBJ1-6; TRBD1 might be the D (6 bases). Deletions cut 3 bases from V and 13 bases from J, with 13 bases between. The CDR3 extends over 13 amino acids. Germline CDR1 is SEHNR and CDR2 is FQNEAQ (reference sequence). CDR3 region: CASSFDRGYPLHF. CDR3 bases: TGTGCCAGCAGCTTTGATAGGGGGTACCCCCTCCACTTT. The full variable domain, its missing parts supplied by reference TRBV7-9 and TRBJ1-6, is DTGVSQNPRHKITKRGQNVTFRCDPISEHNRLYWYRQTLGQGPEFLTYFQNEAQLEKSRLLSDRFSAERPKGSFSTLEIQRTEQGDSAMYLCASSFDRGYPLHFGNGTRLTVT.

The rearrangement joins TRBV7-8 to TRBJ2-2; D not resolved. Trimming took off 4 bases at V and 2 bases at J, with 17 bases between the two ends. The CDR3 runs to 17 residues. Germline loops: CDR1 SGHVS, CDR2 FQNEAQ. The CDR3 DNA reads TGTGCCAGCAGCTCGAAGGAGCAGGCCACCAACACCGGGGAGCTGTTTTTT. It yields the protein CASSSKEQATNTGELFF.

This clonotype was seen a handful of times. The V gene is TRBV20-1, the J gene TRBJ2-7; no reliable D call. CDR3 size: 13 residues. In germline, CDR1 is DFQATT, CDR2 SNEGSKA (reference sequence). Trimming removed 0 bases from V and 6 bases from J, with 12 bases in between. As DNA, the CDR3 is TGCAGTGCTAGAGATGGCTCGGTAGGCGAGCAGTACTTC. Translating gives CSARDGSVGEQYF.

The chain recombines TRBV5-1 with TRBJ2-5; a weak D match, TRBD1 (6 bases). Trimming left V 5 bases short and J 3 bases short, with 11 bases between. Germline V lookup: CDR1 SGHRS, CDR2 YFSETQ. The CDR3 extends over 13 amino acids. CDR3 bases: TGCGCCAGCAGTGTCAGGGGCGAAGAGACCCAGTACTTC. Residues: CASSVRGEETQYF.

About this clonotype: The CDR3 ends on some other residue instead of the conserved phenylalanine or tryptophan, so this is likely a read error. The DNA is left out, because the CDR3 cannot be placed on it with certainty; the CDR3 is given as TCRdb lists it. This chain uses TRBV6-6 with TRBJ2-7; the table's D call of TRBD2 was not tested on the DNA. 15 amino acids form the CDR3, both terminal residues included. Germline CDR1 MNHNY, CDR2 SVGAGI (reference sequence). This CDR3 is CASSFPTISGTSVWI.

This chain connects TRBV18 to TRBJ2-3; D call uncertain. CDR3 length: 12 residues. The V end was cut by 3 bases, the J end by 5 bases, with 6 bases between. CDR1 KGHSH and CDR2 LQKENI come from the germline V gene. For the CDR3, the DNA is TGTGCCAGCTCACCGGCAGAAGATACGCAGTATTTT. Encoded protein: CASSPAEDTQYF. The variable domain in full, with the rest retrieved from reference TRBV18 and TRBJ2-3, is NAGVMQNPRHLVRRRGQEARLRCSPMKGHSHVYWYRQLPEEGLKFMVYLQKENIIDESGMPKERFSAEFPKEGPSILRIQQVVRGDSAAYFCASSPAEDTQYFGPGTRLTVL.

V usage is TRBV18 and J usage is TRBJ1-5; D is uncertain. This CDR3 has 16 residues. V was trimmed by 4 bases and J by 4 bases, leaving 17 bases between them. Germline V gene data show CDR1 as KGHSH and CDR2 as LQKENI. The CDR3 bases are TGTGCCAGCTCACGAAATGGGCAGAACGCAAATCAGCCCCAGCATTTT. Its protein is CASSRNGQNANQPQHF.

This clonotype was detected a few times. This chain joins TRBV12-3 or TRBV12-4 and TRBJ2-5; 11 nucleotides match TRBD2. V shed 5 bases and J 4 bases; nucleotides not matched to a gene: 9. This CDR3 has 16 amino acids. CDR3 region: CASSAKLAGVRETQYF. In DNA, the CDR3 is TGTGCCAGCAGTGCCAAACTAGCGGGAGTTCGAGAGACCCAGTACTTC.

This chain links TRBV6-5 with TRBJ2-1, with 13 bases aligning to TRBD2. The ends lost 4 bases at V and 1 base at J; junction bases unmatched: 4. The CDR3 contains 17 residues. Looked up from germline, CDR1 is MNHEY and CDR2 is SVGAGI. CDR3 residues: CASSSPGLAGSYNEQFF. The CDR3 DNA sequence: TGTGCCAGCAGTTCGCCGGGACTAGCGGGATCCTACAATGAGCAGTTCTTC.

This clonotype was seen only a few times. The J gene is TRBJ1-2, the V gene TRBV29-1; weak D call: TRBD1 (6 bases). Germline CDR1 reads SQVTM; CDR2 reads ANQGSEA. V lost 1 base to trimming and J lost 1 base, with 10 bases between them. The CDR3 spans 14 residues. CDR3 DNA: TGCAGCGTTGAAGTGGGGGGGCTTAACTATGGCTACACCTTC. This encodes CSVEVGGLNYGYTF.